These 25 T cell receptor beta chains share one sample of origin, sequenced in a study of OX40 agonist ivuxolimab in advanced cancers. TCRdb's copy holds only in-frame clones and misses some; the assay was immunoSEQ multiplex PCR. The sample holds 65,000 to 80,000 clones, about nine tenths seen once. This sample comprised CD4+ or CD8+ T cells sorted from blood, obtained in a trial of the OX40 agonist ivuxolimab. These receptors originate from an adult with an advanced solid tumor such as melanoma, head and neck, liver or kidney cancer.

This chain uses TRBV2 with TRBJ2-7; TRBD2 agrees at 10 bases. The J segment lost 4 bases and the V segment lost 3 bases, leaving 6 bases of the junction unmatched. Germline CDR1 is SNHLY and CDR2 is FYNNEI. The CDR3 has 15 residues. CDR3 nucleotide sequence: TGTGCCAGCAGTGACGTAGCTAGCGGGAGTTACGAGCAGTACTTC. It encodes CASSDVASGSYEQYF.

The CDR3 sequence: CASSRDRGYEQYF. The DNA for the CDR3 is TGTGCCAGCAGCCGGGACAGGGGTTACGAGCAGTACTTC. V usage is TRBV4-2 and J usage is TRBJ2-5, with 10 bases fitting TRBD1. The end of the DNA fits TRBJ2-7 better, so the J call may be wrong. The CDR3 extends over 13 amino acids. Germline CDR1 LGHNA, CDR2 YNFKEQ.

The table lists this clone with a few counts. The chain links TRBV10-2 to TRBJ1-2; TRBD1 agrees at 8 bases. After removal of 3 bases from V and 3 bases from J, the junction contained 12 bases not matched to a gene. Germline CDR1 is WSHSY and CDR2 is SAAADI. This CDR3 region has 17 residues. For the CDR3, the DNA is TGCGCCAGCAGTGACCAACCCGGACAGGGAAATTACTATGGCTACACCTTC. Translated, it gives CASSDQPGQGNYYGYTF.

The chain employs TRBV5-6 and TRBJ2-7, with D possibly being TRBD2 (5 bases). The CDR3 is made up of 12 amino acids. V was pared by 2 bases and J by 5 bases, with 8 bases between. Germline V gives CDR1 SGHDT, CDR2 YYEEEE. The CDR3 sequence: CASSFEGNEQYF. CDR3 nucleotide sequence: TGTGCCAGCAGCTTCGAGGGAAACGAGCAGTACTTC.

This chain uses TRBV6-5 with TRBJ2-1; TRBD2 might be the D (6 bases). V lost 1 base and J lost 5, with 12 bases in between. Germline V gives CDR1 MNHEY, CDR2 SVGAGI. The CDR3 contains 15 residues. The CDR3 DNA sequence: TGTGCCAGCAGTTACTACCCGGGAGTAGACAATGAGCAGTTCTTC. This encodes CASSYYPGVDNEQFF.

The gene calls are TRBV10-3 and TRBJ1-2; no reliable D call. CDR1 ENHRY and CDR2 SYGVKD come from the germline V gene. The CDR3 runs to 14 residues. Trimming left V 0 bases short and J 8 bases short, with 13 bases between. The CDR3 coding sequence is TGTGCCATCAGTGAGTCGACGTTCGTCCTGGGCTACACCTTC. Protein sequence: CAISESTFVLGYTF.

CDR3 amino acids: CASSFGTSGSFFPFF. In DNA, the CDR3 is TGCGCCAGCAGCTTCGGGACTAGCGGGAGCTTTTTCCCGTTCTTC. V is TRBV5-1 and J is TRBJ2-1; 14 nucleotides align to TRBD2. Germline CDR1 SGHRS, CDR2 YFSETQ. This CDR3 spans 15 amino acids. V lost 2 bases, J lost 15 bases, and 10 bases stayed unmatched.

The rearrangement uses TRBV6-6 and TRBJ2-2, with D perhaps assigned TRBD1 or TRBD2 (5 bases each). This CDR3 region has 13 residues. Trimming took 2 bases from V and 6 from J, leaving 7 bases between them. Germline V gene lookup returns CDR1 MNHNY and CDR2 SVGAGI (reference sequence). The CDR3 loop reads CASSYGGPGELFF. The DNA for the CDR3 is TGTGCCAGCAGTTACGGGGGACCCGGGGAGCTGTTTTTT.

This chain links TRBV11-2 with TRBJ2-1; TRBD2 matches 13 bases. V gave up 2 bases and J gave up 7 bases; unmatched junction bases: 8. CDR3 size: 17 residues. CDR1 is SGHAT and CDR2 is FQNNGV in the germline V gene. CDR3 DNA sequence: TGTGCCAGCAGCTTACTTGGACTAGCGGGAGTTTGGAATGAGCAGTTCTTC. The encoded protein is CASSLLGLAGVWNEQFF.

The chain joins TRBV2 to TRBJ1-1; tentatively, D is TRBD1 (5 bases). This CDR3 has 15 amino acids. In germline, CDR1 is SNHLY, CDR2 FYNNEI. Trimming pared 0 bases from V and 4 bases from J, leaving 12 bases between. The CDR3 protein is CASSEARGVATEAFF. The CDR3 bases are TGTGCCAGCAGTGAAGCTAGAGGGGTGGCCACTGAAGCTTTCTTT. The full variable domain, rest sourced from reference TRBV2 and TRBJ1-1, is EPEVTQTPSHQVTQMGQEVILRCVPISNHLYFYWYRQILGQKVEFLVSFYNNEISEKSEIFDDQFSVERPDGSNFTLKIRSTKLEDSAMYFCASSEARGVATEAFFGQGTRLTVV.

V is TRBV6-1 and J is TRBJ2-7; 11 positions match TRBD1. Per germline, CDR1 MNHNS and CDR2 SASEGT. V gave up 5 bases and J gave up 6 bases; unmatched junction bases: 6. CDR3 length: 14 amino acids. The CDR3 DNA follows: TGTGCCAGCAGTCAGGACAGGGGGCTTGGCGAGCAGTACTTC. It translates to CASSQDRGLGEQYF.

The CDR3 region is CATSRLEGRVSEQFF. In DNA form, the CDR3 reads TGTGCCACGTCGCGTCTGGAGGGGAGGGTAAGCGAGCAGTTCTTC. The genes are TRBV19 and TRBJ2-1; 7 positions agree with TRBD2. The CDR3 is 15 residues long. The V gene's germline CDR1 is LNHDA and CDR2 SQIVND (reference sequence). Trimming removed 10 bases from V and 10 bases from J; junction bases left unmatched: 19.

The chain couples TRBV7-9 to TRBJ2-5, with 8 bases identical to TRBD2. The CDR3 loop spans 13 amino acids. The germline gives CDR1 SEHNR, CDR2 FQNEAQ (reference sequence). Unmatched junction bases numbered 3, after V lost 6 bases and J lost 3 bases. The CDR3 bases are TGTGCCAGCAGGCGGCGGGAGGAAGAGACCCAGTACTTC. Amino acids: CASRRREEETQYF.

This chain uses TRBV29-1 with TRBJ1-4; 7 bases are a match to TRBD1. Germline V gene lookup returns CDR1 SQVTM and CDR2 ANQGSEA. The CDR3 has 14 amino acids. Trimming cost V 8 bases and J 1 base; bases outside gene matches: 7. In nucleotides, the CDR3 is TGCAGCTCCGACAGGGTACGAACTAATGAAAAACTGTTTTTT. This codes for CSSDRVRTNEKLFF. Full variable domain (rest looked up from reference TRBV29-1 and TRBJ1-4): SAVISQKPSRDICQRGTSLTIQCQVDSQVTMMFWYRQQPGQSLTLIATANQGSEATYESGFVIDKFPISRPNLTFSTLTVSNMSPEDSSIYLCSSDRVRTNEKLFFGSGTQLSVL.

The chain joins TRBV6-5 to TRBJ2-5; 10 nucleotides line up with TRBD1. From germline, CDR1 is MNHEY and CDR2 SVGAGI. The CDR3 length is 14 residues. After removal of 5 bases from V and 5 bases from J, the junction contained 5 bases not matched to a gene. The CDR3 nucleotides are TGTGCCAGCAGTAAGACAGGGGGCGGCGAGACCCAGTACTTC. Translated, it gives CASSKTGGGETQYF.

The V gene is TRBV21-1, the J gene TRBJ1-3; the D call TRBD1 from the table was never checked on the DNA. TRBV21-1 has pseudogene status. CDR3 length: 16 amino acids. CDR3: CASSKPGDRAGNTIYF. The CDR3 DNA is TGTGCCAGCAGCAAACCCGGGGACAGGGCGGGAAACACCATATATTTT.

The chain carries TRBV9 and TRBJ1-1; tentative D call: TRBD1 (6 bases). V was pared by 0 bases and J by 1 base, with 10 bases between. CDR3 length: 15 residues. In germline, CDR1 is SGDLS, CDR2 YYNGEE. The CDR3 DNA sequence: TGTGCCAGCAGCGTAGGGGGACATAAGAACACTGAAGCTTTCTTT. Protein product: CASSVGGHKNTEAFF.

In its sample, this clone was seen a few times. CDR3 in DNA: TGTGCCAGTAGTCCCAGGGTTCGTCAGCCCCAGCATTTT. Protein: CASSPRVRQPQHF. The chain recombines TRBV19 with TRBJ1-5; D is perhaps TRBD1 (5 bases). Trimming cost V 5 bases and J 6 bases, with 11 bases left between them. The length of the CDR3 is 13 residues. Germline lookup yields CDR1 LNHDA and CDR2 SQIVND (reference sequence).

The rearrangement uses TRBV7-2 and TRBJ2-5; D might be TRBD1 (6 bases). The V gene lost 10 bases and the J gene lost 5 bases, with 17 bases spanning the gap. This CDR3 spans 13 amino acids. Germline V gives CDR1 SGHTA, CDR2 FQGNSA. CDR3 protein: CATTKARGETQYF. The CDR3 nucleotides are TGTGCCACCACTAAAGCGAGGGGGGAGACCCAGTACTTC. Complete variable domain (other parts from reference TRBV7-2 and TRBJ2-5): GAGVSQSPSNKVTEKGKDVELRCDPISGHTALYWYRQSLGQGLEFLIYFQGNSAPDKSGLPSDRFSAERTGGSVSTLTIQRTQQEDSAVYLCATTKARGETQYFGPGTRLLVL.

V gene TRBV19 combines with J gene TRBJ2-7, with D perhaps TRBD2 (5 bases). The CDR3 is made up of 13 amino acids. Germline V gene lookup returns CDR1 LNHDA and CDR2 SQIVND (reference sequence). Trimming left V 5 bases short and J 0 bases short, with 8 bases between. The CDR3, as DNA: TGTGCCAGTAGTTCCGACTACTCCTACGAGCAGTACTTC. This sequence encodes CASSSDYSYEQYF.

For the CDR3, the DNA is TGTGCCAGCAGCTACCGGGACAGGGGACAGCCCCAGCATTTT. Its protein is CASSYRDRGQPQHF. V and J are TRBV6-1 and TRBJ1-5, with 10 bases fitting TRBD1. Trimming at V came to 6 bases and at J to 7 bases, leaving 6 bases not matched to a gene. Per the germline V gene, CDR1 is MNHNS and CDR2 is SASEGT. The CDR3 has 14 residues.

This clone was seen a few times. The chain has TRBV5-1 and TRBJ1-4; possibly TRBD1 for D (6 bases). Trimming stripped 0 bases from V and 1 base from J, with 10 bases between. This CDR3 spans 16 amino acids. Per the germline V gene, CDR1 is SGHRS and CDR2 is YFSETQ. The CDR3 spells CASSLAPGETNEKLFF. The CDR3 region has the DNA TGCGCCAGCAGCTTGGCCCCAGGGGAAACTAATGAAAAACTGTTTTTT.

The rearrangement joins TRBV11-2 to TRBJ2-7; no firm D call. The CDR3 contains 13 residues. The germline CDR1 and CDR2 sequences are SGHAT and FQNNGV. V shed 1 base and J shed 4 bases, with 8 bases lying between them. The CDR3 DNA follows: TGTGCCAGCAGCTTAGCCCGAGAATACGAGCAGTACTTC. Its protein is CASSLAREYEQYF.

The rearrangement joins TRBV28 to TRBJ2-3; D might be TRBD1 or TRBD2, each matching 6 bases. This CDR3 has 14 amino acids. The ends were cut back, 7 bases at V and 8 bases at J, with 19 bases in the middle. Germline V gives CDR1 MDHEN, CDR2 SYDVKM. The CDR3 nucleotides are TGTGCCAGCACCCTCGCGGGGACACGAGTTACGCAGTATTTT. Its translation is CASTLAGTRVTQYF.

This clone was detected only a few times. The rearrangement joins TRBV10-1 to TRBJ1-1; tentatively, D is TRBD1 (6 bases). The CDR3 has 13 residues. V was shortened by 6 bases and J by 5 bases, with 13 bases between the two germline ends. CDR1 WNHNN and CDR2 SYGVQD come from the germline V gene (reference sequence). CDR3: CASRNRGGTEAFF. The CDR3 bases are TGCGCCAGCAGAAACCGAGGGGGGACTGAAGCTTTCTTT.